Below, 28 T cell receptor beta chains from the same sample are listed, as sequenced in a study of cytomegalovirus exposure and HLA in healthy donors. Amplification used 60 Vbeta primers and 13 Jbeta primers. Data came from immunoSEQ multiplex PCR; TCRdb stores just in-frame clones and leaves some out. The sample has approximately 300,000 clones; 80% are singletons. The sample was PBMCs. These TCRs come from a girl aged 2 to 9 in good health and CMV-seronegative.

The genes are TRBV30 and TRBJ1-3, with no clear D. Trimming cost V 0 bases and J 2 bases, with 14 bases left between them. CDR1 and CDR2 (germline): GTSNPN, SVGIG (reference sequence). The CDR3 runs to 16 residues. CDR3 DNA sequence: TGTGCCTGGAGTGTACATTCAGGATTAACTGGAAACACCATATATTTT. Protein: CAWSVHSGLTGNTIYF. The complete variable domain, with remaining parts taken from reference TRBV30 and TRBJ1-3, reads SQTIHQWPATLVQPVGSPLSLECTVEGTSNPNLYWYRQAAGRGLQLLFYSVGIGQISSEVPQNLSASRPQDRQFILSSKKLLLSDSGFYLCAWSVHSGLTGNTIYFGEGSWLTVV.

The J gene is TRBJ1-1, the V gene TRBV9; TRBD1 is a possible D gene (6 bases). The ends were cut back, 4 bases at V and 0 bases at J, with 13 bases in the middle. This CDR3 is built from 15 residues. Looked up from germline, CDR1 is SGDLS and CDR2 is YYNGEE. CDR3: CASSPYRVVNTEAFF. DNA of the CDR3: TGTGCCAGCAGCCCCTACAGGGTGGTGAACACTGAAGCTTTCTTT.

The chain is built from TRBV19 and TRBJ1-1; D is unresolved. The V and J ends lost 3 bases and 6 bases respectively, with 17 bases between them. The length of the CDR3 is 15 residues. The germline V gene encodes CDR1 LNHDA and CDR2 SQIVND (reference sequence). The CDR3 nucleotides are TGTGCCAGTAGTATTGCGACCGACTTAAAGTCTGAAGCTTTCTTT. This codes for CASSIATDLKSEAFF.

This clone came up a few times. The chain combines TRBV4-1 with TRBJ1-1; 7 nucleotides align to TRBD1. V was pared by 2 bases and J by 1 base, with 10 bases of the junction left unmatched. The CDR3 is made up of 17 amino acids. CDR1 and CDR2 (germline): MGHRA, YSYEKL. CDR3 bases: TGCGCCAGCAGCCAACCGTCGGGACAGACCTGGAACACTGAAGCTTTCTTT. Its translation: CASSQPSGQTWNTEAFF.

This clone was seen a handful of times. The rearrangement links TRBV28 to TRBJ2-1; possibly TRBD1 for D (6 bases). Germline loops: CDR1 MDHEN, CDR2 SYDVKM. The CDR3 contains 17 residues. V was cut by 5 bases and J by 10 bases, with 27 bases left in between. The CDR3 DNA reads as TGTGCCAGCAGTCTATTCGGGACATCAGCCTTGGATGTGGAGCAGTTCTTC. Its translation: CASSLFGTSALDVEQFF.

J is TRBJ1-1 and V is TRBV10-2; D remains unclear. V was pared by 8 bases and J by 8 bases, with 15 bases between. The CDR3 covers 12 residues. From germline, CDR1 is WSHSY and CDR2 SAAADI. DNA for the CDR3: TGCGCCAGCTCGCCGTCGAGGTCCGAAGCTTTCTTT. Translation: CASSPSRSEAFF.

This clone has only one observation. The chain has TRBV5-4 and TRBJ2-1; D possibly corresponds to TRBD2 (6 bases). Germline V lookup: CDR1 SGHNT, CDR2 YYREEE (reference sequence). The CDR3 has 16 amino acids. The V end lost 1 base, the J end lost 8 bases, and 19 bases lay between the germline ends. CDR3: CASSLRDSAWVYEQFF. DNA for the CDR3: TGTGCCAGCAGCTTGAGGGACTCCGCTTGGGTCTATGAGCAGTTCTTC.

V is TRBV18 and J is TRBJ2-5; 9 bases map to TRBD1. J lost 1 base, V lost 1 base, and 1 base had no gene match. Per the germline V gene, CDR1 is KGHSH and CDR2 is LQKENI. The CDR3 is 15 residues long. The CDR3 DNA reads TGTGCCAGCTCACCACGACAGGGGGGCCAAGAGACCCAGTACTTC. Its translation: CASSPRQGGQETQYF.

The sample holds one count of this clone. The sample holds other DNA sequences that translate to the same CDR3. The genes are TRBV18 and TRBJ1-1; D not certain. The CDR3 has 13 amino acids. The ends were cut back, 6 bases at V and 2 bases at J, with 10 bases in the middle. CDR1 KGHSH and CDR2 LQKENI come from the germline V gene. CDR3 residues: CASSLQANTEAFF. CDR3 in DNA: TGTGCCAGCTCGCTTCAGGCAAACACTGAAGCTTTCTTT.

The V and J genes are TRBV18 and TRBJ2-1, with 12 bases fitting TRBD1. With V trimmed by 0 bases and J by 14 bases, 2 bases remained unmatched. This CDR3 has 13 amino acids. CDR1 is KGHSH and CDR2 is LQKENI in the germline V gene. The CDR3 sequence: CASSPPGQGAKFF. CDR3 in DNA: TGTGCCAGCTCACCACCGGGACAGGGGGCGAAGTTCTTC.

The V and J genes are TRBV13 and TRBJ2-3; unclear D gene. CDR3 length: 14 residues. Trimming removed 5 bases from V and 3 bases from J, with 12 bases in between. CDR1 and CDR2 from the germline V gene are PRHDT and FYEKMQ (reference sequence). Here the CDR3 DNA reads TGTGCCAGCAGCAACGGAGTAAAAACAGATACGCAGTATTTT. Translated, it gives CASSNGVKTDTQYF.

The chain links TRBV13 to TRBJ2-7; 12 positions match TRBD1. Germline V gene lookup returns CDR1 PRHDT and CDR2 FYEKMQ (reference sequence). V shed 5 bases and J 2 bases; nucleotides not matched to a gene: 10. This CDR3 has 17 amino acids. The CDR3: CASSAGTGGFSTYEQYF. CDR3 DNA sequence: TGTGCCAGCAGCGCCGGGACAGGGGGCTTTTCCACCTACGAGCAGTACTTC.

This rearrangement joins TRBV19 to TRBJ1-3; D uncertain. V was cut by 3 bases and J by 2 bases, with 5 bases left in between. Germline CDR1 and CDR2: LNHDA and SQIVND (reference sequence). The CDR3 loop spans 13 amino acids. The CDR3 protein is CASSMRAGNTIYF. In DNA form, the CDR3 reads TGTGCCAGTAGTATGAGAGCTGGAAACACCATATATTTT.

The V and J genes are TRBV10-1 and TRBJ2-2; D remains ambiguous. This CDR3 region has 16 residues. V gave up 3 bases and J gave up 3 bases, with 14 bases separating them. From germline, CDR1 is WNHNN and CDR2 SYGVQD (reference sequence). The CDR3 sequence is CASSEGWAEDTGELFF. The CDR3 bases are TGCGCCAGCAGTGAAGGTTGGGCAGAAGACACCGGGGAGCTGTTTTTT.

The chain links TRBV29-1 to TRBJ1-1; D is perhaps TRBD1 (5 bases). Trimming stripped 7 bases from V and 8 bases from J, with 23 bases between. This CDR3 spans 14 amino acids. Germline V gene sequence: CDR1 SQVTM, CDR2 ANQGSEA. The CDR3 DNA reads as TGCAGCGCGGGGGGGATGGGGAAGGGAGAGGAAGCTTTCTTT. Encoded protein: CSAGGMGKGEEAFF.

In its sample, this clone was seen once. This chain uses TRBV10-3 with TRBJ1-5; D is uncertain. The CDR3 covers 14 residues. Germline V lookup: CDR1 ENHRY, CDR2 SYGVKD. Trimming left V 0 bases short and J 1 base short, with 4 bases between. The CDR3 DNA follows: TGTGCCATCAGTGAGTCCCTGAGCAATCAGCCCCAGCATTTT. It translates to CAISESLSNQPQHF.

The V and J genes are TRBV28 and TRBJ2-7; 9 bases map to TRBD2. This CDR3 has 19 amino acids. V dropped 3 bases and J dropped 0; count of bases not matched to a gene: 15. Looked up from germline, CDR1 is MDHEN and CDR2 is SYDVKM. This CDR3 is CASSLFGSSGARTSYEQYF. The CDR3 DNA follows: TGTGCCAGCAGTTTGTTCGGGTCTAGCGGGGCCCGAACCTCCTACGAGCAGTACTTC.

V and J are TRBV18 and TRBJ2-7, with D perhaps matching TRBD1 (6 bases). Germline CDR1 and CDR2: KGHSH and LQKENI. The V end lost 3 bases, the J end lost 2 bases, and 8 bases lay between the germline ends. This CDR3 spans 13 amino acids. The DNA of the CDR3 is TGTGCCAGCTCACCGGACAGTGCCTACGAGCAGTACTTC. It yields the protein CASSPDSAYEQYF.

The J gene is TRBJ1-2, the V gene TRBV19, with D maybe TRBD1 (6 bases). The CDR3 runs to 13 residues. From germline, CDR1 is LNHDA and CDR2 SQIVND (reference sequence). Trimming took off 6 bases at V and 4 bases at J, with 12 bases between the two ends. CDR3 DNA: TGTGCCAGTAGCTATGACAGGAGCTATGGCTACACCTTC. Translation: CASSYDRSYGYTF.

The chain combines TRBV6-1 with TRBJ2-5; D gene uncertain. V was clipped by 4 bases and J by 0 bases, with 9 bases between them. In germline, CDR1 is MNHNS, CDR2 SASEGT. The CDR3 runs to 14 residues. DNA of the CDR3: TGTGCCAGCAGTGTTACGAGATACCAAGAGACCCAGTACTTC. Its protein product is CASSVTRYQETQYF.

The chain combines TRBV7-9 with TRBJ2-7, with unresolved D. Trimming removed 1 base from V and 6 bases from J, with 13 bases in between. CDR3 length: 14 residues. CDR1 is SEHNR and CDR2 is FQNEAQ in the germline V gene (reference sequence). The CDR3 DNA is TGTGCCAGCAGCTTAGAGCTGCGAGTTAGCGAGCAGTACTTC. It codes for CASSLELRVSEQYF.

This clone was counted between two and nine times. This chain links TRBV6-1 with TRBJ2-7; 8 bases match TRBD2. CDR1 is MNHNS, CDR2 SASEGT, per germline. The CDR3 has 14 amino acids. The junction had 3 bases not matched to a gene; V was cut back by 2 bases and J by 3 bases. Here the CDR3 DNA reads TGTGCCAGCAGTGAAAGGGGACTAGTCTACGAGCAGTACTTC. This translates into CASSERGLVYEQYF.

The chain links TRBV19 to TRBJ1-2, with D unresolved. CDR1 and CDR2 from the germline V gene are LNHDA and SQIVND (reference sequence). The ends were cut back, 5 bases at V and 1 base at J, with 8 bases in the middle. This CDR3 is 13 amino acids long. The CDR3 region has the DNA TGTGCCAGTAGTTTCGGTGTTAACTATGGCTACACCTTC. This translates into CASSFGVNYGYTF. The whole variable domain, filled in from reference TRBV19 and TRBJ1-2, reads DGGITQSPKYLFRKEGQNVTLSCEQNLNHDAMYWYRQDPGQGLRLIYYSQIVNDFQKGDIAEGYSVSREKKESFPLTVTSAQKNPTAFYLCASSFGVNYGYTFGSGTRLTVV.

The V gene is TRBV5-6, the J gene TRBJ1-5; tentatively, D is TRBD1 (6 bases). The CDR3 is 17 amino acids. Trimming stripped 1 base from V and 3 bases from J, with 17 bases between. Germline values: CDR1 SGHDT, CDR2 YYEEEE. CDR3 sequence: CASSLRGSSGLNQPQHF. The CDR3 coding sequence is TGTGCCAGCAGCTTGAGGGGGTCCTCAGGGCTCAATCAGCCCCAGCATTTT.

This chain joins TRBV19 and TRBJ1-5; 9 nucleotides align to TRBD1. V lost 7 bases, J lost 5 bases, and 12 bases stayed unmatched. CDR1 and CDR2 (germline): LNHDA, SQIVND (reference sequence). This CDR3 region has 16 residues. DNA of the CDR3: TGTGCCAGTATAGGTGAGGGACAGGGCTTTCATCAGCCCCAGCATTTT. Encoded protein: CASIGEGQGFHQPQHF. The whole variable domain, remainder taken from reference TRBV19 and TRBJ1-5, is DGGITQSPKYLFRKEGQNVTLSCEQNLNHDAMYWYRQDPGQGLRLIYYSQIVNDFQKGDIAEGYSVSREKKESFPLTVTSAQKNPTAFYLCASIGEGQGFHQPQHFGDGTRLSIL.

The V call is TRBV7-3, the J call TRBJ2-1; 8 nucleotides agree with TRBD2. The CDR3 runs to 16 residues. After removal of 5 bases from V and 6 bases from J, the junction contained 12 bases not matched to a gene. CDR1 is SGHTA, CDR2 FQGTGA, per germline. In DNA, the CDR3 is TGTGCCAGCAGCCTACAGAGCGGGAGCGCATTCAATGAGCAGTTCTTC. Protein product: CASSLQSGSAFNEQFF.

This clone has a single count. The rearrangement uses TRBV6-5 and TRBJ1-5; possible D gene TRBD1, 5 bases. Trimming removed 6 bases at V and 7 bases at J, with 16 bases between. In germline, CDR1 is MNHEY, CDR2 SVGAGI. The CDR3 has 14 residues. Written as DNA, the CDR3 is TGTGCCAGCAGCGTTGACAGTACTGGCCAGCCCCAGCATTTT. Protein sequence: CASSVDSTGQPQHF.

The sample holds one count of this clone. The V and J genes are TRBV30 and TRBJ2-7; 7 positions match TRBD2. The CDR3 extends over 13 amino acids. The junction had 5 bases not matched to a gene; V was cut back by 0 bases and J by 6 bases. From germline, CDR1 is GTSNPN and CDR2 SVGIG (reference sequence). This chain's CDR3 is CAWSVLAGVEQYF. The CDR3 DNA reads TGTGCCTGGAGTGTACTCGCGGGAGTCGAGCAGTACTTC.